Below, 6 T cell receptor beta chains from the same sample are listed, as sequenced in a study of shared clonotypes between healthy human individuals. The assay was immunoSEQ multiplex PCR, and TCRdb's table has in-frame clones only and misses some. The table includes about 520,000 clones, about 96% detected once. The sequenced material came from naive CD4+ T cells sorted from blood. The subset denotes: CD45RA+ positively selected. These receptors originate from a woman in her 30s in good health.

The CDR3, as DNA: TGTGCCAGCAGCTTCACAGGGGACACTGAAGCTTTCTTT. Its protein is CASSFTGDTEAFF. The chain recombines TRBV14 with TRBJ1-1; 7 bases are shared with TRBD1. The CDR3 has 13 residues. Germline V gene lookup returns CDR1 SGHDN and CDR2 FVKESK. The junction had 3 bases not matched to a gene; V was cut back by 5 bases and J by 3 bases.

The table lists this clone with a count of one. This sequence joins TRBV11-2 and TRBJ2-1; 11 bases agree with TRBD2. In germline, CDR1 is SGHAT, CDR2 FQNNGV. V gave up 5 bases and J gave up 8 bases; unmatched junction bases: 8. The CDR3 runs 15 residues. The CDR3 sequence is CASSRTSGRVDEQFF. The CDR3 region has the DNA TGTGCCAGCAGCCGCACTAGCGGGAGAGTCGATGAGCAGTTCTTC.

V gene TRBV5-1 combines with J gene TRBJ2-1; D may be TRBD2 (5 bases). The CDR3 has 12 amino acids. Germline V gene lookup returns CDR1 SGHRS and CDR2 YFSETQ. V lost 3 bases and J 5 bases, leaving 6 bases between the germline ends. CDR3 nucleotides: TGCGCCAGCAGCTACGGGAACAATGAGCAGTTCTTC. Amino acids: CASSYGNNEQFF.

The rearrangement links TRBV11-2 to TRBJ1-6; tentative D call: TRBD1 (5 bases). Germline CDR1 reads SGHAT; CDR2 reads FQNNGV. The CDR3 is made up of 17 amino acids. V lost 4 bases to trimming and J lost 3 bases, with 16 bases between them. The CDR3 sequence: CASSSTFRELYNSPLHF. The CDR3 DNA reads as TGTGCCAGCAGCTCTACTTTCAGGGAACTCTATAATTCACCCCTCCACTTT.

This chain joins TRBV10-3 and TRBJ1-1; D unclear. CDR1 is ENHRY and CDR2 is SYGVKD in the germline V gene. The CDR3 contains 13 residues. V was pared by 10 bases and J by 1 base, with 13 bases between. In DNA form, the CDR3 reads TGTGCCAGTCACGCCAAGCCGAACACTGAAGCTTTCTTT. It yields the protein CASHAKPNTEAFF.

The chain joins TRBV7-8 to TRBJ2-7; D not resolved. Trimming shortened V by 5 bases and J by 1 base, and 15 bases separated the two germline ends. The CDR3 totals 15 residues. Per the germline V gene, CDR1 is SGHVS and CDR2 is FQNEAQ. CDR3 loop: CASSHTLVISYEQYF. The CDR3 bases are TGTGCCAGCAGCCACACTCTAGTTATATCCTACGAGCAGTACTTC.